A single sample is the source of the 10 T cell receptor beta chains below, sequenced in a study of cytomegalovirus exposure and HLA in healthy donors. Amplification used 60 Vbeta primers and 13 Jbeta primers. Clones were read by immunoSEQ multiplex PCR, and TCRdb kept only the in-frame ones, dropping some. The data hold 150,000 to 200,000 clones, with 75% to 85% observed a single time. Source material: PBMCs. Receptors were obtained from a woman between 45 and 60 years old in good health and CMV-seronegative.

J is TRBJ1-5 and V is TRBV7-8; D might be TRBD1 (5 bases). CDR3 size: 16 residues. V gave up 5 bases and J gave up 3 bases, with 17 bases separating them. CDR1 SGHVS and CDR2 FQNEAQ come from the germline V gene. This CDR3 is CASSNPPQGNNQPQHF. DNA for the CDR3: TGTGCCAGCAGCAACCCGCCCCAGGGCAACAATCAGCCCCAGCATTTT.

The chain recombines TRBV2 with TRBJ2-2, with a weak D call TRBD1 (5 bases). V lost 3 bases and J 2 bases, leaving 13 bases between the germline ends. CDR1 and CDR2 (germline): SNHLY, FYNNEI. The CDR3 spans 16 residues. CDR3 coding DNA: TGTGCCAGCAGTGATGCTGACAGCTTTAACACCGGGGAGCTGTTTTTT. It is translated as CASSDADSFNTGELFF. The variable domain in full, with the rest retrieved from reference TRBV2 and TRBJ2-2, is EPEVTQTPSHQVTQMGQEVILRCVPISNHLYFYWYRQILGQKVEFLVSFYNNEISEKSEIFDDQFSVERPDGSNFTLKIRSTKLEDSAMYFCASSDADSFNTGELFFGEGSRLTVL.

The chain combines TRBV4-3 with TRBJ2-5; D ambiguous. CDR3 length: 14 residues. V lost 0 bases and J lost 4, with 9 bases in between. Germline V gene sequence: CDR1 LGHNA, CDR2 YSLEER. In nucleotides, the CDR3 is TGCGCCAGCAGCCAAGATATCATGAGAGAGACCCAGTACTTC. Amino acid sequence: CASSQDIMRETQYF.

The chain is built from TRBV27 and TRBJ1-1, with 8 bases that match TRBD1. The V and J ends lost 5 bases and 5 bases, in that order; junction bases with no gene match: 7. The germline CDR1 and CDR2 sequences are MNHEY and SMNVEV (reference sequence). This CDR3 comprises 14 residues. This chain's CDR3 is CASSRTGFGTEAFF. The DNA of the CDR3 is TGTGCCAGCAGTCGGACAGGGTTCGGGACTGAAGCTTTCTTT.

This clone came up once. The chain links TRBV28 to TRBJ2-1; D gene ambiguous. V was trimmed by 5 bases and J by 3 bases, leaving 5 bases between them. Germline loops: CDR1 MDHEN, CDR2 SYDVKM. The CDR3 spans 12 residues. The CDR3 reads CASSIIYNEQFF. In DNA, the CDR3 is TGTGCCAGCAGTATAATCTACAATGAGCAGTTCTTC.

The chain combines TRBV5-4 with TRBJ2-2; TRBD1 matches 10 bases. The CDR3 has 15 residues. From germline, CDR1 is SGHNT and CDR2 YYREEE (reference sequence). V dropped 1 base and J dropped 7; count of bases not matched to a gene: 4. The CDR3 DNA is TGTGCCAGCAGCTTGTGGGACAGGGGAAGCGGGGAGCTGTTTTTT. This gives the protein CASSLWDRGSGELFF.

The chain combines TRBV21-1 with TRBJ2-7; the table names TRBD2, a call not compared with the DNA. TRBV21-1 is a documented pseudogene. The CDR3 spans 18 residues. CDR3 coding DNA: TGTGCCAGCAGCAAAGCCCAAGTTGGACTAGCGAAACGCTACGAGCAGTACTTC. Encoded protein: CASSKAQVGLAKRYEQYF.

The chain combines TRBV4-3 with TRBJ1-5; TRBD1 is a possible D gene (6 bases). Trimming stripped 1 base from V and 6 bases from J, with 13 bases between. This CDR3 comprises 15 residues. Germline-derived CDR1 and CDR2 are LGHNA and YSLEER. CDR3 sequence reads: CASSQARGGGQPQHF. The CDR3, as DNA: TGCGCCAGCAGCCAAGCAAGGGGGGGCGGTCAGCCCCAGCATTTT.

The chain carries TRBV5-1 and TRBJ2-1; 7 nucleotides line up with TRBD1. Per the germline V gene, CDR1 is SGHRS and CDR2 is YFSETQ. This CDR3 spans 15 amino acids. Trimming took 4 bases from V and 4 from J; bases not matched to a gene: 8. The CDR3 nucleotides read TGCGCCAGCAGCCCCGATGGGGACAGTTACAATGAGCAGTTCTTC. This encodes CASSPDGDSYNEQFF.

This clone was seen a handful of times. V is TRBV5-4 and J is TRBJ2-1; 7 bases agree with TRBD2. V gave up 0 bases and J gave up 8 bases; unmatched junction bases: 2. The CDR3 spans 13 residues. Germline loops: CDR1 SGHNT, CDR2 YYREEE (reference sequence). CDR3 amino acids: CASSLGLAYEQFF. The CDR3 bases are TGTGCCAGCAGCTTGGGACTAGCTTATGAGCAGTTCTTC.